These 21 T cell receptor beta chains share one sample of origin, sequenced in a study of control samples from healthy donors and cancer patients. The assay was immunoSEQ multiplex PCR, and TCRdb's table has in-frame clones only and misses some. The sample holds about 150,000 clones, approximately 93% seen once. Sequenced input: blood. The source of these receptors is a man aged 50-60 years in good health.

A remark on this clone: Additional DNA sequences in this sample encode the identical CDR3. This chain links TRBV15 with TRBJ2-3, with TRBD2 as a possible D gene (6 bases). The V and J ends lost 5 bases and 3 bases respectively, with 12 bases between them. CDR1 is LNHNV, CDR2 YYDKDF, per germline (reference sequence). The CDR3 loop spans 14 amino acids. The CDR3 protein is CATSQTRGTDTQYF. The DNA for the CDR3 is TGTGCCACCAGCCAGACTAGAGGGACAGATACGCAGTATTTT.

The gene calls are TRBV5-6 and TRBJ2-7, with a possible D match to TRBD2 (5 bases). CDR1 is SGHDT, CDR2 YYEEEE, per germline. The CDR3 is 12 residues long. The germline V and J ends were trimmed by 3 bases and 7 bases, with 11 bases remaining between them. CDR3 sequence reads: CASSWTEGEQYF. In DNA form, the CDR3 reads TGTGCCAGCAGCTGGACTGAAGGGGAGCAGTACTTC.

The chain is built from TRBV7-8 and TRBJ2-1, with TRBD2 matching 8 bases. This CDR3 region has 16 residues. The germline V gene encodes CDR1 SGHVS and CDR2 FQNEAQ. V gave up 2 bases and J gave up 5 bases; unmatched junction bases: 8. CDR3 sequence: CASSLLGSGANNEQFF. DNA of the CDR3: TGTGCCAGCAGCTTATTGGGTAGCGGGGCTAACAATGAGCAGTTCTTC.

This clone was recorded a few times. The chain is built from TRBV4-1 and TRBJ1-3; no clear D. The CDR3 spans 15 residues. Germline V lookup: CDR1 MGHRA, CDR2 YSYEKL. V was cut by 5 bases and J by 4 bases, with 15 bases left in between. CDR3 protein: CASSSSQRDGNTIYF. The CDR3, as DNA: TGCGCCAGCAGCTCCTCACAAAGAGACGGAAACACCATATATTTT.

Only one count was recorded for this clone. V is TRBV6-6 and J is TRBJ2-5, with a possible D match to TRBD1 (6 bases). V was trimmed by 8 bases and J by 4 bases, leaving 17 bases between them. The CDR3 runs to 14 residues. Germline lookup yields CDR1 MNHNY and CDR2 SVGAGI (reference sequence). In nucleotides, the CDR3 is TGTGCCAGCCGAGGGGACACCAGATCAGAGACCCAGTACTTC. It codes for CASRGDTRSETQYF.

The chain couples TRBV28 to TRBJ2-1, with TRBD1 identical over 8 bases. Germline V gene sequence: CDR1 MDHEN, CDR2 SYDVKM. The CDR3 extends over 14 amino acids. J was trimmed by 6 bases and V by 7 bases; bases with no gene match: 8. In DNA, the CDR3 is TGTGCCAGCATGACCTTTACAGGGGGCAATGAGCAGTTCTTC. This gives the protein CASMTFTGGNEQFF.

This rearrangement joins TRBV3-1 (or the pseudogene TRBV3-2) to TRBJ2-2; D ambiguous. The CDR3 length is 14 residues. The germline V and J ends were trimmed by 0 bases and 4 bases, with 6 bases remaining between them. Germline V gene sequence: CDR1 LGHDT, CDR2 YNNKEL (reference sequence). CDR3 in amino acids: CASSQDPTTGELFF. The CDR3, as DNA: TGTGCCAGCAGCCAAGATCCGACCACCGGGGAGCTGTTTTTT.

The chain is built from TRBV7-6 and TRBJ2-5; 9 bases map to TRBD1. Germline values: CDR1 SGHVS, CDR2 FNYEAQ. The CDR3 runs to 16 residues. Unmatched junction bases numbered 14, after V lost 5 bases and J lost 7 bases. CDR3 amino acids: CASSPQPGTGIGTQYF. CDR3 DNA: TGTGCCAGCAGCCCCCAACCCGGGACAGGGATCGGGACCCAGTACTTC.

The chain carries TRBV19 and TRBJ2-5, with D tentatively TRBD2 (5 bases). The CDR3 is 14 residues long. Germline V CDR1 and CDR2: LNHDA, SQIVND (reference sequence). The V gene lost 5 bases and the J gene lost 2 bases, with 12 bases spanning the gap. The CDR3 nucleotides read TGTGCCAGTAGTGCCGGACTCCTTCAAGAGACCCAGTACTTC. Translating gives CASSAGLLQETQYF.

This clone appeared a single time. The chain couples TRBV7-6 to TRBJ2-2; D might be TRBD2 (6 bases). V was clipped by 6 bases and J by 0 bases, with 11 bases between them. The CDR3 loop spans 15 amino acids. In germline, CDR1 is SGHVS, CDR2 FNYEAQ. CDR3 region: CASSSSVSNTGELFF. Here the CDR3 DNA reads TGTGCCAGCAGTTCTAGCGTTTCGAACACCGGGGAGCTGTTTTTT.

CDR3 nucleotides: TGTGCCAGCAGCCTTCTCAGGGCTAGCGGGAGGGAAGGGGAGACCCAGTACTTC. Its protein product is CASSLLRASGREGETQYF. The rearrangement links TRBV3-1 (or the pseudogene TRBV3-2) to TRBJ2-5; 12 nucleotides agree with TRBD2. V lost 4 bases to trimming and J lost 5 bases; unmatched junction nucleotides: 14. The CDR3 spans 18 residues. Germline V gene sequence: CDR1 LGHDT, CDR2 YNNKEL (reference sequence).

This chain joins TRBV5-6 and TRBJ2-5, with no clear D. The CDR3 is 14 amino acids. Trimming shortened V by 2 bases and J by 1 base, and 9 bases separated the two germline ends. The germline V gene has CDR1 SGHDT and CDR2 YYEEEE. The CDR3 reads CASSLRATQETQYF. The CDR3 DNA reads as TGTGCCAGCAGCTTAAGGGCCACCCAAGAGACCCAGTACTTC. Supplemented by reference TRBV5-6 and TRBJ2-5, the full variable domain reads DAGVTQSPTHLIKTRGQQVTLRCSPKSGHDTVSWYQQALGQGPQFIFQYYEEEERQRGNFPDRFSGHQFPNYSSELNVNALLLGDSALYLCASSLRATQETQYFGPGTRLLVL.

This clone was observed a single time. The chain is built from TRBV28 and TRBJ2-5; D not certain. Germline CDR1 MDHEN, CDR2 SYDVKM. Trimming removed 4 bases from V and 2 bases from J, with 14 bases in between. The CDR3 consists of 15 residues. The CDR3 DNA reads as TGTGCCAGCAGTTACAACTTCCTGGGGCAAGAGACCCAGTACTTC. It is translated as CASSYNFLGQETQYF.

The genes are TRBV30 and TRBJ2-2; no definite D call. Trimming stripped 3 bases from V and 2 bases from J, with 7 bases between. The CDR3 is 13 residues long. Germline V gene sequence: CDR1 GTSNPN, CDR2 SVGIG (reference sequence). The CDR3 DNA follows: TGTGCCTGGAGGCGCCTAAACACCGGGGAGCTGTTTTTT. This codes for CAWRRLNTGELFF.

This sequence joins TRBV7-2 and TRBJ2-7; D gene unclear. The germline V gene has CDR1 SGHTA and CDR2 FQGNSA. The V end was cut by 3 bases, the J end by 4 bases, with 10 bases between. The CDR3 extends over 13 amino acids. DNA of the CDR3: TGTGCCAGCAGCTTGGGCCCGGTATACGAGCAGTACTTC. Translating gives CASSLGPVYEQYF.

J is TRBJ2-3 and V is TRBV5-4, with 7 bases lining up with TRBD2. Germline V lookup: CDR1 SGHNT, CDR2 YYREEE (reference sequence). J was trimmed by 0 bases and V by 3 bases; bases with no gene match: 7. CDR3 size: 16 residues. The CDR3 loop is CASSSTLAQSTDTQYF. The CDR3 region has the DNA TGTGCCAGCAGCTCCACACTAGCGCAGAGCACAGATACGCAGTATTTT.

The CDR3 bases are TGTGCCAGCAGCCAAGATTCGGCTAGCCTCGCCGATGAGCAGTTCTTC. Protein: CASSQDSASLADEQFF. The V gene is TRBV3-1 (or the pseudogene TRBV3-2), the J gene TRBJ2-1, with D maybe TRBD2 (5 bases). CDR3 length equals 16 residues. Deletions cut 0 bases from V and 8 bases from J, with 17 bases between. In germline, CDR1 is LGHDT, CDR2 YNNKEL (reference sequence).

The chain uses TRBV29-1 and TRBJ2-2; D may be TRBD1 or TRBD2 (5 bases each). V lost 7 bases and J 6 bases, leaving 12 bases between the germline ends. The CDR3 consists of 12 residues. CDR1 is SQVTM and CDR2 is ANQGSEA in the germline V gene. The CDR3: CSASGAAGELFF. CDR3 nucleotide sequence: TGCAGCGCCTCCGGGGCGGCCGGGGAGCTGTTTTTT.

This chain connects TRBV6-5 to TRBJ2-7, with 7 bases matching TRBD2. Germline V gives CDR1 MNHEY, CDR2 SVGAGI. Unmatched junction bases numbered 1, after V lost 0 bases and J lost 2 bases. The CDR3 is 14 amino acids. The CDR3 region has the DNA TGTGCCAGCAGTTACTCCGGGACTACCTACGAGCAGTACTTC. Protein product: CASSYSGTTYEQYF.

The DNA for the CDR3 is TGCAGTGGGCGGGATAGTGAGCAGTTCTTC. It codes for CSGRDSEQFF. The chain joins TRBV20-1 to TRBJ2-1; D is perhaps TRBD2 (6 bases). V lost 7 bases, J lost 9 bases, and 10 bases lay in between. Germline CDR1 is DFQATT and CDR2 is SNEGSKA (reference sequence). The CDR3 length is 10 residues.

V and J are TRBV5-1 and TRBJ2-3; the D gene is possibly TRBD2 (5 bases). Per germline, CDR1 SGHRS and CDR2 YFSETQ. V was trimmed by 4 bases and J by 9 bases, leaving 15 bases between them. There are 13 residues in the CDR3. CDR3 nucleotide sequence: TGCGCCAGCAGCCCTCCGGACTCCAACACGCAGTATTTT. It yields the protein CASSPPDSNTQYF.